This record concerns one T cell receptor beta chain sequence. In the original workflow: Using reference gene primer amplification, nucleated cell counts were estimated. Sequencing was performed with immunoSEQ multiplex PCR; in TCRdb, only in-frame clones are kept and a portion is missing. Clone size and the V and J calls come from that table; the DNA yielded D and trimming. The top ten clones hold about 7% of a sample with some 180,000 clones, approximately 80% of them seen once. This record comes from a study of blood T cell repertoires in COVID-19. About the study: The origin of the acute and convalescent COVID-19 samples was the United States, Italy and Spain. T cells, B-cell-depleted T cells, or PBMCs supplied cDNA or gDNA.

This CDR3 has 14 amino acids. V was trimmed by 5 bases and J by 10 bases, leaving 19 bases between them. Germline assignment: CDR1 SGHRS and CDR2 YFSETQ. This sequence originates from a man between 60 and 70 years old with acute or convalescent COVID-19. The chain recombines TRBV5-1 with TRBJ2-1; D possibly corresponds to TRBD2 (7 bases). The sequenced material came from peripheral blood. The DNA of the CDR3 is TGCGCCAGCAGAGTCAGAAGGGGGGGCCACGAGCAGTTCTTC. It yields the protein CASRVRRGGHEQFF.